These T cell receptor beta chains were read from a single sample in a study of spatial heterogeneity in lung cancer. TCRdb reprocessed the 5' RACE reads with MiXCR, giving one entry per CDR3 protein. The table shows some 47,000 distinct CDR3 sequences, with 7.5% to 9% occurring only once. The sequencing used PBMCs, collected at surgery. These receptors all come from a female donor with early-stage non-small cell lung cancer. Each CDR3 is given with its conserved first and last residue. The order of the fields is J gene, V gene, D gene, clone size, CDR3 protein, CDR3 DNA. A D gene is named only where the DNA matches it firmly. Clone size is stated in some rows and not others, as once, few, many or a class when expanded.

>TRBJ1-2|TRBV7-2|TRBD1|many
CASSLARTGTYF
TGTGCCAGCAGCTTAGCGAGGACAGGCACTTACTTC
>TRBJ2-7|TRBV5-5|NA|few
CASSLGALSYEQYF
TGTGCCAGCAGCTTGGGGGCACTTTCTTACGAGCAGTACTTC
>TRBJ2-3|TRBV20-1|NA|many
CSARRFGGGAISDNTDTQYF
TGCAGTGCCAGGCGGTTTGGAGGGGGGGCAATTTCAGATAACACAGATACGCAGTATTTT
>TRBJ1-3|TRBV7-2|NA|few
CASSLVNDFSGNTIYF
TGTGCCAGCAGCTTAGTTAATGATTTTTCTGGAAACACCATATATTTT
>TRBJ2-5|TRBV12-3/TRBV12-4|NA|many
CASSLAGGGQETQYF
TGTGCCAGCAGTTTAGCGGGGGGTGGCCAAGAGACCCAGTACTTC
>TRBJ2-5|TRBV7-8|NA|few
CASSLSTKKTQYF
TGTGCCAGCAGCTTGTCCACAAAGAAGACCCAGTACTTC
>TRBJ2-1|TRBV12-3/TRBV12-4|TRBD2|NA
CASSLGDYYNEQFF
TGTGCCAGCAGTTTAGGGGACTACTACAATGAGCAGTTCTTC
>TRBJ1-6|TRBV7-9|TRBD1|NA
CASSLDRVPSGNNSPLHF
TGTGCCAGCAGCCTCGACAGGGTCCCTTCGGGGAATAATTCACCCCTCCACTTT
>TRBJ1-1|TRBV27|NA|many
CASSSQILRGRNTEAFF
TGTGCCAGCAGTTCACAAATCCTCCGTGGCAGGAACACTGAAGCTTTCTTT
>TRBJ2-1|TRBV4-2|NA|few
CASSHDYRNEQFF
TGTGCCAGCAGCCACGATTACCGGAATGAGCAGTTCTTC
>TRBJ1-1|TRBV3-1|NA|many
CASSQVVRRGGMNTEAFF
TGTGCCAGCAGCCAAGTCGTGCGGAGGGGGGGAATGAACACTGAAGCTTTCTTT
>TRBJ2-7|TRBV12-3/TRBV12-4|NA|many
CASSLVGGGTVYEQYF
TGTGCCAGCAGTTTAGTAGGGGGGGGGACGGTGTACGAGCAGTACTTC
>TRBJ2-7|TRBV7-2|NA|NA
CASSFQGGPYEQYF
TGTGCCAGCAGCTTCCAGGGGGGCCCCTACGAGCAGTACTTC
>TRBJ1-1|TRBV18|NA|NA
CASSPPVPNTEAFF
TGTGCCAGCTCACCACCAGTCCCGAACACTGAAGCTTTCTTT
>TRBJ2-5|TRBV7-7|NA|few
CASSKSGDQETQYF
TGTGCCAGCAGCAAATCCGGGGATCAAGAGACCCAGTACTTC
>TRBJ2-1|TRBV4-3|NA|many
CASSQTKFNEQFF
TGCGCCAGCAGCCAAACGAAGTTCAATGAGCAGTTCTTC
>TRBJ2-2|TRBV5-4|NA|NA
CASSPQGTTTGELFF
TGTGCCAGCAGCCCGCAGGGGACAACCACCGGGGAGCTGTTTTTT
>TRBJ2-3|TRBV12-3/TRBV12-4|TRBD2|many
CASSTLLTSGGGTDTQYF
TGTGCCAGCAGTACCCTACTGACTAGCGGGGGGGGCACAGATACGCAGTATTTT
>TRBJ2-6|TRBV19|TRBD2|few
CASSIREGRRANVLTF
TGTGCCAGTAGTATTAGGGAGGGCAGGAGGGCCAACGTCCTGACTTTC
>TRBJ1-6|TRBV9|NA|NA
CASSVKSGSTPLHF
TGTGCCAGCAGCGTAAAGTCGGGTTCGACACCCCTCCACTTT
>TRBJ2-7|TRBV6-2/TRBV6-3|NA|NA
CASSYSDGDEQYF
TGTGCCAGCAGTTACTCGGATGGCGACGAGCAGTACTTC
>TRBJ2-5|TRBV2|TRBD2|many
CASRRLAGGQETQYF
TGTGCCAGCAGGCGACTAGCGGGGGGTCAAGAGACCCAGTACTTC
>TRBJ2-7|TRBV19|NA|few
CASSQGNEQYF
TGTGCCAGTAGTCAGGGGAACGAGCAGTACTTC
>TRBJ2-3|TRBV5-4|NA|many
CASSLAGGRGTDTQYF
TGTGCCAGCAGCTTGGCTGGGGGGCGCGGCACAGATACGCAGTATTTT
>TRBJ2-7|TRBV6-5|NA|few
CASMAGASSYEQYF
TGTGCCAGCATGGCGGGGGCAAGCTCCTACGAGCAGTACTTC
>TRBJ1-4|TRBV25-1|NA|many
CASSEMDILGKLFF
TGTGCCAGCAGTGAAATGGACATCTTGGGAAAACTGTTTTTT
>TRBJ2-2|TRBV19|TRBD1|few
CASSMRGGANTGELFF
TGTGCCAGTAGTATGAGAGGGGGCGCAAACACCGGGGAGCTGTTTTTT
>TRBJ1-3|TRBV25-1|NA|NA
CASSEGQQDRNTIYF
TGTGCCAGCAGTGAAGGACAGCAGGATCGGAACACCATATATTTT
>TRBJ2-5|TRBV12-3/TRBV12-4|TRBD1|few
CASSRDRTGTQYF
TGTGCCAGCAGCCGGGACAGAACAGGGACCCAGTACTTC
>TRBJ1-2|TRBV25-1|NA|few
CASSPGLLYGYTF
TGTGCCAGCAGTCCAGGTCTCCTCTATGGCTACACCTTC
>TRBJ1-5|TRBV20-1|NA|many
CSARAVGRGNQPQHF
TGCAGTGCCAGAGCCGTAGGGCGCGGCAATCAGCCCCAGCATTTT
>TRBJ1-1|TRBV27|NA|NA
CASSLLGAPRDTEAFF
TGTGCCAGCAGTTTATTAGGGGCGCCTAGGGACACTGAAGCTTTCTTT
>TRBJ2-2|TRBV10-3|TRBD2|few
CAISDWRGAGKFLGTGELFF
TGTGCCATCAGTGACTGGCGGGGGGCCGGAAAGTTTTTGGGGACCGGGGAGCTGTTTTTT
>TRBJ2-5|TRBV10-3|NA|many
CAISESWAGKETQYF
TGTGCCATCAGTGAGTCGTGGGCAGGGAAAGAGACCCAGTACTTC
>TRBJ2-7|TRBV6-2/TRBV6-3|TRBD1|few
CASSSILVTGLVHEQYF
TGTGCCAGCAGTTCGATCCTGGTGACAGGGCTGGTACACGAGCAGTACTTC
>TRBJ2-1|TRBV20-1|TRBD2|NA
CSAPGRGGYNEQFF
TGCAGTGCCCCGGGGCGGGGGGGCTACAATGAGCAGTTCTTC
>TRBJ1-4|TRBV12-3/TRBV12-4|TRBD1|many
CASSLHPTGGGKLFF
TGTGCCAGCAGCCTCCACCCTACAGGGGGCGGAAAACTGTTTTTT
>TRBJ2-1|TRBV19|NA|NA
CASSPPPGQFF
TGTGCCAGTAGTCCCCCTCCGGGGCAGTTCTTC
>TRBJ2-5|TRBV5-8|NA|NA
CASSLVGTKNQETQYF
TGTGCCAGCAGCTTGGTGGGGACCAAAAACCAAGAGACCCAGTACTTC
>TRBJ1-2|TRBV12-3/TRBV12-4|NA|NA
CASNRDGLYGYTF
TGTGCCAGCAACCGGGACGGCCTCTATGGCTACACCTTC
>TRBJ1-1|TRBV19|NA|many
CASTKPGNTEAFF
TGTGCCAGTACCAAGCCAGGGAACACTGAAGCTTTCTTT
>TRBJ1-5|TRBV12-3/TRBV12-4|NA|few
CASSFTSNQPQHF
TGTGCCAGCAGTTTTACTAGCAATCAGCCCCAGCATTTT
>TRBJ2-7|TRBV7-8|TRBD1|NA
CASSLQDRAYEQYF
TGTGCCAGCAGCTTACAGGACAGGGCTTACGAGCAGTACTTC
>TRBJ1-2|TRBV20-1|NA|many
CSASSGLSGYTF
TGCAGTGCTAGCTCGGGGTTATCTGGCTACACCTTC
>TRBJ1-3|TRBV20-1|NA|NA
CSAPSGNTIYF
TGCAGTGCCCCTTCTGGAAACACCATATATTTT
>TRBJ2-5|TRBV12-3/TRBV12-4|TRBD2|few
CASSFGASGLETQYF
TGTGCCAGCAGTTTCGGGGCTAGCGGGTTGGAGACCCAGTACTTC
>TRBJ2-2|TRBV5-1|TRBD1|many
CASSGTVNTGELFF
TGCGCCAGCTCCGGGACAGTGAACACCGGGGAGCTGTTTTTT
>TRBJ2-7|TRBV5-5|NA|NA
CASSLGTGDDEQYF
TGTGCCAGCAGCTTGGGGACCGGCGACGACGAGCAGTACTTC
>TRBJ1-4|TRBV7-9|NA|NA
CASSPNEPYNEKLFF
TGTGCCAGCAGCCCGAATGAGCCATATAATGAAAAACTGTTTTTT
>TRBJ1-5|TRBV19|TRBD1|NA
CASSYPGQGYNQPQHF
TGTGCCAGTAGCTATCCGGGACAGGGTTACAATCAGCCCCAGCATTTT
>TRBJ1-1|TRBV20-1|NA|NA
CSATRTVNTEAFF
TGCAGTGCTACAAGGACGGTGAACACTGAAGCTTTCTTT
>TRBJ2-3|TRBV24-1|TRBD2|many
CATSDPGLAGWSTDTQYF
TGTGCCACCAGTGACCCGGGACTAGCCGGTTGGTCGACAGATACGCAGTATTTT
>TRBJ1-5|TRBV12-3/TRBV12-4|NA|NA
CASTNSNQPQHF
TGTGCCAGCACGAATAGCAATCAGCCCCAGCATTTT